The entry that follows covers one TCR beta chain sequence. The authors ran a second PCR of 7 to 11 cycles using a sample-barcoded 5' primer and a J-beta primer mix. TCRdb reanalysed the 5' RACE reads using MiXCR and keeps one entry per CDR3 protein. Of just under 900,000 distinct CDR3 sequences in the sample, more than 25% are singletons; the top ten hold 17%. The sample originates from a study of blood T cells in healthy people across ages. V was trimmed by 6 bases and J by 2 bases, leaving 13 bases between them. From germline, CDR1 is SQVTM and CDR2 ANQGSEA. The CDR3 is 13 amino acids. The TCR sequence derives from a woman older than 75 in good health. Sequenced input: blood. The rearrangement links TRBV29-1 to TRBJ2-5, with D perhaps matching TRBD2 (5 bases). The CDR3, as DNA: TGCAGCGTGCCCGGAGGAAGACAAGAGACCCAGTACTTC. Amino acids: CSVPGGRQETQYF.